This TCR beta chain came from a study of blood T cell repertoires in COVID-19. The count of this clone is one. Repertoires were generated with immunoSEQ multiplex PCR, while TCRdb's copy carries only in-frame clones and drops some. The sample lists about 200,000 clones; roughly nine tenths were seen once. V was clipped by 2 bases and J by 2 bases, with 7 bases between them. The length of the CDR3 is 13 residues. Germline V CDR1 and CDR2: SGHDN, FVKESK. The gene calls are TRBV14 and TRBJ2-7; D is unresolved. Sequencing was performed on peripheral blood. The clonotype originates from a woman between 50 and 59 years old with acute or convalescent COVID-19. The CDR3 bases are TGTGCCAGCAGCCAATCAGTAACCTACGAGCAGTACTTC. Protein product: CASSQSVTYEQYF.